This paragraph reports one T cell receptor beta chain. Combining a sample-barcoded 5' primer with a J-beta primer mix, a second PCR ran for about 6 to 12 cycles. TCRdb re-called the 5' RACE reads with MiXCR, one entry per CDR3 protein. The table shows around 1,000,000 distinct CDR3 sequences, with less than 25% occurring only once. This record comes from a study of blood T cells in healthy people across ages. The V end lost 6 bases, the J end lost 4 bases, and 9 bases lay between the germline ends. CDR3 length: 12 residues. Germline loops: CDR1 KGHDR, CDR2 SFDVKD. These same data were also listed under a study on T cells of mothers and their children. This second study says: No T cell clones of persistent microchimeric origin were detected.

The clonotype was recovered from a girl aged 2-10 years in good health. Sequencing input: blood. This chain links TRBV24-1 with TRBJ2-7; D gene unclear. As DNA, the CDR3 is TGTGCCACCAGTCGATTTGGTTACGAGCAGTACTTC. Its protein is CATSRFGYEQYF.